Sequencing of this TCR beta chain was carried out in a study of siplizumab effects on memory and regulatory T cells. Overall study findings and caveats: The mapping of alloreactive clones to unstimulated subsets covered only a minor fraction of them.

Each sample contributed some 96,000 TCR templates to the assay. Sequencing was performed with immunoSEQ multiplex PCR; in TCRdb, only in-frame clones are kept and a portion is missing. Counted here are about 63,000 clones, roughly 80% occurring once; the ten biggest clones make up 3% to 4%. About this clone: The antigen remains undetermined.

Unstimulated subsets comprising naive, memory, effector memory and TEMRA cells were sequenced in a few donor pairs. The trim removed 0 bases at V and 7 bases at J, leaving 5 bases unmatched. The CDR3 sequence is 16 residues long. Germline CDR1 reads LGHNA; CDR2 reads YNFKEQ. Sample: memory CD4+ T cells sorted from blood. This chain links TRBV4-2 with TRBJ2-1, with TRBD1 identical over 11 bases. This clonotype originated in a human donor in good health. The CDR3 loop reads CASSQDRGTGGNEQFF. CDR3 DNA sequence: TGTGCCAGCAGCCAAGATCGCGGGACAGGGGGGAATGAGCAGTTCTTC.